This is a list of T cell receptor beta chains from one sample in a study of blood T cells in healthy people across ages. TCRdb re-derived calls from the 5' RACE reads in MiXCR, one entry per CDR3 protein. The sample lists approximately 800,000 distinct CDR3 sequences, about 62% occurring once. Sequencing input: blood. The receptors derive from a man aged 30 to 45 in good health. CDR3s include the opening cysteine and the closing phenylalanine or tryptophan.

v_call	j_call	cdr3_aa
TRBV5-1	TRBJ2-3	CASKLRGGSTDTQYF
TRBV21-1	TRBJ2-5	CASSKETGCQETQYF
TRBV7-9	TRBJ2-2	CASSLGYTGELFF
TRBV27	.	CASQKYGYEQYF
TRBV6-1	TRBJ2-1	CAGIPPSGFSSYNEQFF
TRBV20-1	TRBJ1-2	CSAPPRQGDGYTF
TRBV5-5	TRBJ2-5	CASSLPLAGYQETQYF
TRBV5-4	TRBJ2-6	CASSPSPGANVLTF
TRBV7-2	TRBJ2-5	CASSFGTVLYQETQYF
TRBV7-2	TRBJ2-1	CASSLDIGGRNEQFF
TRBV20-1	TRBJ2-3	CSARPWGSLAEDTQYF
TRBV3-1	TRBJ1-4	CASSQGQTSLIEKLFF
TRBV5-1	TRBJ2-7	CASSTRTGGPYEQYF
TRBV5-1	TRBJ1-2	CASSPLANYGYTF
TRBV24-1	TRBJ2-2	CATSEPQGQGLVTGELFF
TRBV10-3	TRBJ2-7	CAISTTSGGYEQYF
TRBV12-3/TRBV12-4	TRBJ2-7	CASSSGTSGGYEQYF
TRBV20-1	TRBJ1-1	CSARAAGSNTEAFF
TRBV7-2	TRBJ2-5	CASSLPGQRVPQGETQYF
TRBV7-8	TRBJ1-1	CASSLSIRGDTEAFF
TRBV15	TRBJ2-1	CATSGGGDPHNEQFF
TRBV11-2	TRBJ2-1	CASTLLNNEQFF
TRBV15	TRBJ1-4	CATSGDGSTNEKLFF
TRBV2	TRBJ1-1	CAGGTGSATEAFF
TRBV29-1	TRBJ2-2	CSVGREAGELFF
TRBV6-5	TRBJ2-1	CASSRAENEQFF
TRBV12-3/TRBV12-4	TRBJ1-1	CASSFKESWAEAFF
TRBV29-1	TRBJ2-5	CSVEIGAGVKAQYF